These 16 T cell receptor beta chains share one sample of origin, sequenced in a study of brain metastases from non-small cell lung cancer. Assay: immunoSEQ multiplex PCR; the TCRdb copy retains only in-frame clones and omits some. Counted here are about 2,000 clones, around 85% occurring once; the ten biggest clones make up 11%. Specimen: tumor-adjacent normal tissue. All receptors derive from a donor at least 40 years old with non-small cell lung cancer.

This clone was observed once. V gene TRBV6-4 combines with J gene TRBJ2-5, with D maybe TRBD1 (6 bases). Germline assignment: CDR1 MRHNA and CDR2 SNTAGT. CDR3 length: 13 residues. Trimming cost V 7 bases and J 3 bases, with 12 bases left between them. Written as DNA, the CDR3 is TGTGCCAGCATGGACAGACCTAAAGAGACCCAGTACTTC. Protein: CASMDRPKETQYF.

Turning to this clone: The germline gene is not matched at one end of the junction; a read error may be the cause. The chain is built from TRBV6-5 and TRBJ1-1; 8 bases line up with TRBD1. Germline V CDR1 and CDR2: MNHEY, SVGAGI. The CDR3 consists of 14 residues. CDR3 coding DNA: TGTGCCAGCACCCCAGACAGGGGCGGCACTGAAGTTTTCTTT. Translating it yields CASTPDRGGTEVFF.

This clone turned up a few times. The sample holds other DNA sequences that translate to the same CDR3. The CDR3 DNA follows: TGTGCCAGCAGGCTCCTAGGCGCCGGGGAGCTGTTTTTT. It is translated as CASRLLGAGELFF. The gene calls are TRBV27 and TRBJ2-2; D call uncertain. CDR3 length: 13 residues. V was cut by 6 bases and J by 6 bases, with 11 bases left in between. Germline V gives CDR1 MNHEY, CDR2 SMNVEV (reference sequence).

This chain uses TRBV15 with TRBJ2-1; possibly TRBD1 for D (6 bases). CDR1 LNHNV and CDR2 YYDKDF come from the germline V gene (reference sequence). The V and J ends lost 1 base and 7 bases respectively, with 11 bases between them. The length of the CDR3 is 14 residues. The DNA of the CDR3 is TGTGCCACCAGCAGAGTAACCCAGGGGAATGAGCAGTTCTTC. As protein: CATSRVTQGNEQFF.

The chain joins TRBV7-9 to TRBJ1-4; D uncertain. Trimming took off 6 bases at V and 13 bases at J, with 12 bases between the two ends. The CDR3 has 11 residues. CDR1 and CDR2 (germline): SEHNR, FQNEAQ (reference sequence). The chain's CDR3 is CASRSEDGLFF. For the CDR3, the DNA is TGTGCCAGCAGGTCCGAGGATGGACTGTTTTTT.

The CDR3 DNA follows: TGTGCCAGCAGCCCCCGAGCCGGGACAGGCTATGGCTACACCTTC. It translates to CASSPRAGTGYGYTF. The chain couples TRBV7-9 to TRBJ1-2; TRBD1 agrees at 8 bases. Per germline, CDR1 SEHNR and CDR2 FQNEAQ (reference sequence). The CDR3 contains 15 residues. The J segment lost 4 bases and the V segment lost 5 bases, leaving 9 bases of the junction unmatched.

Details on this clone: An end of the junction differs from the germline gene, which may be a read error. The same CDR3 can be traced to other DNA sequences in this sample. The V and J genes are TRBV3-1 (or the pseudogene TRBV3-2) and TRBJ2-7; D perhaps matches TRBD2 (5 bases). CDR3 length: 14 amino acids. The germline V gene encodes CDR1 LGHDT and CDR2 YNNKEL (reference sequence). The chain's CDR3 is CASSQDSGGYEQYF. The CDR3 region has the DNA TGTGCCAGCAGCCAAGACTCCGGCGGGTACGAGCAGTATTTC.

The genes are TRBV6-6 and TRBJ2-7; 7 nucleotides match TRBD1. The CDR3 covers 15 residues. J lost 2 bases, V lost 6 bases, and 10 bases had no gene match. CDR1 is MNHNY, CDR2 SVGAGI, per germline (reference sequence). CDR3 sequence reads: CASRQREQGTYEQYF. The CDR3 bases are TGTGCCAGCAGGCAGAGGGAACAGGGGACCTACGAGCAGTACTTC.

The chain combines TRBV9 with TRBJ1-1; D perhaps matches TRBD1 (6 bases). Germline V CDR1 and CDR2: SGDLS, YYNGEE. Trimming removed 1 base at V and 0 bases at J, with 10 bases between. This CDR3 comprises 15 residues. The CDR3 sequence: CASSVQGGLNTEAFF. The CDR3 region has the DNA TGTGCCAGCAGCGTACAAGGGGGTTTGAACACTGAAGCTTTCTTT.

This chain connects TRBV3-1 (or the pseudogene TRBV3-2) to TRBJ1-3; D is unclear. The CDR3 has 14 amino acids. CDR1 is LGHDT and CDR2 is YNNKEL in the germline V gene (reference sequence). The V end was cut by 8 bases, the J end by 0 bases, with 11 bases between. The DNA for the CDR3 is TGTGCCAGCCTCGACACCAGCTCTGGAAACACCATATATTTT. It codes for CASLDTSSGNTIYF.

The J gene is TRBJ1-5, the V gene TRBV3-1 (or the pseudogene TRBV3-2), with D tentatively TRBD1 (6 bases). The CDR3 runs to 21 residues. In germline, CDR1 is LGHDT, CDR2 YNNKEL (reference sequence). V was shortened by 1 base and J by 1 base, with 26 bases between the two germline ends. The CDR3 nucleotides are TGTGCCAGCAGCCAAGGGACTCATGGGGAAAAACAGGGAAGAAGCAATCAGCCCCAGCATTTT. Its protein is CASSQGTHGEKQGRSNQPQHF.

This clone was counted once. V usage is TRBV7-3 and J usage is TRBJ2-3; no definite D call. CDR1 is SGHTA and CDR2 is FQGTGA in the germline V gene. The V gene lost 3 bases and the J gene lost 0 bases, with 10 bases spanning the gap. There are 15 residues in the CDR3. The CDR3 DNA is TGTGCCAGCAGCTTCGCGGTCGCTAGCACAGATACGCAGTATTTT. Protein product: CASSFAVASTDTQYF.

This clone was recorded once. The DNA for the CDR3 is TGTGCCAGTATCGGGACAGGGGGCTACAATGAGCAGTTCTTC. Its protein product is CASIGTGGYNEQFF. This chain links TRBV19 with TRBJ2-1; 11 bases map to TRBD1. V shed 7 bases, J shed 3 bases, and the junction held 2 bases outside the gene matches. The CDR3 runs to 14 residues. Germline loops: CDR1 LNHDA, CDR2 SQIVND (reference sequence). The variable domain in full, completed from reference TRBV19 and TRBJ2-1, reads DGGITQSPKYLFRKEGQNVTLSCEQNLNHDAMYWYRQDPGQGLRLIYYSQIVNDFQKGDIAEGYSVSREKKESFPLTVTSAQKNPTAFYLCASIGTGGYNEQFFGPGTRLTVL.

This chain's CDR3 is CASNRGPWEKLFF. The CDR3 DNA reads TGTGCCAGTAACAGGGGCCCCTGGGAAAAACTGTTTTTT. The chain carries TRBV19 and TRBJ1-4, with 7 bases that match TRBD1. The CDR3 is 13 residues long. V lost 7 bases, J lost 8 bases, and 7 bases stayed unmatched. In germline, CDR1 is LNHDA, CDR2 SQIVND (reference sequence).

This clone was detected a few times. The V and J genes are TRBV18 and TRBJ2-1; unclear D gene. The CDR3 has 12 residues. Germline CDR1 is KGHSH and CDR2 is LQKENI. Trimming stripped 4 bases from V and 8 bases from J, with 9 bases between. The CDR3 region is CASSQRTDEQFF. CDR3 coding DNA: TGTGCCAGCTCACAAAGAACGGATGAGCAGTTCTTC.

The count of this clone is one. The rearrangement uses TRBV6-5 and TRBJ1-5; 10 positions agree with TRBD1. Trimming at V came to 2 bases and at J to 5 bases, leaving 6 bases not matched to a gene. The CDR3 runs 16 residues. CDR1 and CDR2 from the germline V gene are MNHEY and SVGAGI. CDR3 in amino acids: CASSYRRTGGDQPQHF. The CDR3 bases are TGTGCCAGCAGTTACCGTCGGACAGGGGGGGATCAGCCCCAGCATTTT.